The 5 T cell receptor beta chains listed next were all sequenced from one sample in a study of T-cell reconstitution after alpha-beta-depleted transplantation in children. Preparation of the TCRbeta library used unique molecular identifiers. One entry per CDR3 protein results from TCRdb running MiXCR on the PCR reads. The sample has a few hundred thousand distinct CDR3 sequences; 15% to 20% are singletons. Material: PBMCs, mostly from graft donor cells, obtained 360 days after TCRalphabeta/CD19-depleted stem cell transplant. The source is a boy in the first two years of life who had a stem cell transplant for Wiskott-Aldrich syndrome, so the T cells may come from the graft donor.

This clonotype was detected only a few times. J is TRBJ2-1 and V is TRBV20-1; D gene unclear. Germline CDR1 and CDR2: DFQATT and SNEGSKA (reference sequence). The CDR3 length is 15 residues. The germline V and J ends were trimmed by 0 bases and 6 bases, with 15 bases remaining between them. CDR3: CSARETEGPSNEQFF. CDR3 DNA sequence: TGCAGTGCTAGAGAGACGGAAGGGCCGAGCAATGAGCAGTTCTTC.

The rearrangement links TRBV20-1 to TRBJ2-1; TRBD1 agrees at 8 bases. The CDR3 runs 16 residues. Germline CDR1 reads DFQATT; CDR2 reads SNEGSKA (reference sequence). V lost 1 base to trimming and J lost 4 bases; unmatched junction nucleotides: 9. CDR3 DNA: TGCAGTGCTAGAGCACCCTGGACAGGGACTTACAATGAGCAGTTCTTC. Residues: CSARAPWTGTYNEQFF.

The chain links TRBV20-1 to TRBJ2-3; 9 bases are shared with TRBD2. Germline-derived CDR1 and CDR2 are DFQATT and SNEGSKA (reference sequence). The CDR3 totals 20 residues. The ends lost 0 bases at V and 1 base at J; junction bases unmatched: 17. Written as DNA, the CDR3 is TGCAGTGCTAGAGATCCACCGGGTAGCGGGGGACTTTTCGGCACAGATACGCAGTATTTT. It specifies CSARDPPGSGGLFGTDTQYF.

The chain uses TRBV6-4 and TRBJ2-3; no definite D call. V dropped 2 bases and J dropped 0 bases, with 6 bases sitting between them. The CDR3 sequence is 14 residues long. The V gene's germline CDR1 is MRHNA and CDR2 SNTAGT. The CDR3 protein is CASSDGLSTDTQYF. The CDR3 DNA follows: TGTGCCAGCAGTGACGGGTTAAGCACAGATACGCAGTATTTT.

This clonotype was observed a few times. CDR3 loop: CASLRGPGEELFF. The DNA for the CDR3 is TGTGCCAGCTTGCGGGGACCCGGGGAAGAACTGTTTTTT. The chain carries TRBV2 and TRBJ1-4; weak D call: TRBD1 (5 bases). Germline-derived CDR1 and CDR2 are SNHLY and FYNNEI. The ends were cut back, 8 bases at V and 12 bases at J, with 19 bases in the middle. CDR3 length: 13 residues.